A single sample gave rise to the 12 T cell receptor beta chains below, sequenced in a study of cytomegalovirus exposure and HLA in healthy donors. The PCR had 60 Vbeta and 13 Jbeta primers. Libraries were prepared by immunoSEQ multiplex PCR; TCRdb keeps only in-frame clonotypes and omits some of them. The sample lists 150,000 to 200,000 clones, approximately 82% occurring once. Sequenced material: PBMCs. These receptors were collected from a male donor in good health and CMV-seronegative.

CDR3 sequence: CAIKQGSLTDTQYF. The CDR3 DNA reads as TGTGCCATAAAACAGGGTTCACTCACAGATACGCAGTATTTT. The V gene is TRBV6-1, the J gene TRBJ2-3; maybe TRBD1 (6 bases). This CDR3 comprises 14 residues. Germline values: CDR1 MNHNS, CDR2 SASEGT. V lost 10 bases and J lost 2, with 16 bases in between.

This clone has a single count. This rearrangement joins TRBV5-5 to TRBJ1-2; D unresolved. V lost 1 base and J lost 1, with 11 bases in between. The germline CDR1 and CDR2 sequences are SGHKS and YYEKEE (reference sequence). The CDR3 runs to 15 residues. The CDR3 spells CASSLYPAVNYGYTF. The CDR3 region has the DNA TGTGCCAGCAGCTTGTATCCGGCGGTTAACTATGGCTACACCTTC.

CDR3: CAISESVARTDTQYF. In DNA, the CDR3 is TGTGCCATCAGTGAGTCTGTGGCCCGCACAGATACGCAGTATTTT. The gene calls are TRBV10-3 and TRBJ2-3; D is undetermined. V shed 0 bases and J shed 1 base, with 8 bases lying between them. The V gene's germline CDR1 is ENHRY and CDR2 SYGVKD. CDR3 size: 15 residues.

This chain joins TRBV5-1 and TRBJ2-3; TRBD1 matches 7 bases. CDR1 and CDR2 from the germline V gene are SGHRS and YFSETQ. The CDR3 is made up of 14 amino acids. The trim removed 4 bases at V and 2 bases at J, leaving 4 bases unmatched. The CDR3 is CASSPQGLTDTQYF. In nucleotides, the CDR3 is TGCGCCAGCAGCCCACAGGGGCTCACAGATACGCAGTATTTT.

The chain joins TRBV4-1 to TRBJ2-6; D is ambiguous. Germline V gene data show CDR1 as MGHRA and CDR2 as YSYEKL. Trimming took off 3 bases at V and 0 bases at J, with 12 bases between the two ends. The CDR3 runs to 17 residues. Written as DNA, the CDR3 is TGCGCCAGCAGCCAGTACCCGTCCGGCTCTGGGGCCAACGTCCTGACTTTC. It codes for CASSQYPSGSGANVLTF.

The gene calls are TRBV11-2 and TRBJ2-1; D remains unclear. The CDR3 spans 13 residues. Trimming removed 1 base from V and 3 bases from J, with 4 bases in between. In germline, CDR1 is SGHAT, CDR2 FQNNGV. CDR3 region: CASSLGVYNEQFF. The CDR3 nucleotides are TGTGCCAGCAGCTTAGGCGTCTACAATGAGCAGTTCTTC.

This chain links TRBV4-1 with TRBJ2-2; D not certain. The CDR3 runs 12 residues. Germline values: CDR1 MGHRA, CDR2 YSYEKL. The germline V and J ends were trimmed by 3 bases and 8 bases, with 7 bases remaining between them. CDR3 region: CASSHTTGELFF. The CDR3 DNA sequence: TGCGCCAGCAGCCATACAACGGGGGAGCTGTTTTTT.

V usage is TRBV5-1 and J usage is TRBJ1-6, with D possibly being TRBD1 (6 bases). Trimming shortened V by 3 bases and J by 10 bases, and 17 bases separated the two germline ends. The CDR3 is 15 amino acids. Germline CDR1 and CDR2: SGHRS and YFSETQ. The CDR3 DNA follows: TGCGCCAGCAGCTATGGGGCGGGGGCTAGCTCACCCCTCCACTTT. Amino acid sequence: CASSYGAGASSPLHF. Full variable domain (outside the CDR3, taken from reference TRBV5-1 and TRBJ1-6): KAGVTQTPRYLIKTRGQQVTLSCSPISGHRSVSWYQQTPGQGLQFLFEYFSETQRNKGNFPGRFSGRQFSNSRSEMNVSTLELGDSALYLCASSYGAGASSPLHFGNGTRLTVT.

This chain connects TRBV4-1 to TRBJ2-1, with TRBD2 matching 9 bases. The CDR3 is 16 amino acids. After removal of 4 bases from V and 5 bases from J, the junction contained 9 bases not matched to a gene. Per germline, CDR1 MGHRA and CDR2 YSYEKL. Written as DNA, the CDR3 is TGCGCCAGCAGCCTGTGGACTAGCGAGGGGAACAATGAGCAGTTCTTC. This translates into CASSLWTSEGNNEQFF.

Here the CDR3 DNA reads TGTGCCAGCAGCTTAGGGAGCTCTGGAAACACCATATATTTT. Protein product: CASSLGSSGNTIYF. The rearrangement links TRBV7-6 to TRBJ1-3; no clear D gene. Per germline, CDR1 SGHVS and CDR2 FNYEAQ. The CDR3 has 14 residues. V lost 1 base and J 0 bases, leaving 4 bases between the germline ends.

This clone was seen a few times. The chain carries TRBV7-8 and TRBJ1-2; D may be TRBD1 (5 bases). CDR1 is SGHVS and CDR2 is FQNEAQ in the germline V gene. The CDR3 runs to 13 residues. With 4 bases removed from V and 4 bases from J, the gap between germline ends came to 10 bases. The CDR3 protein is CASSSGSGYGYTF. The DNA of the CDR3 is TGTGCCAGCAGCTCAGGGTCGGGCTATGGCTACACCTTC. The full variable domain, rest sourced from reference TRBV7-8 and TRBJ1-2, is GAGVSQSPRYKVAKRGQDVALRCDPISGHVSLFWYQQALGQGPEFLTYFQNEAQLDKSGLPSDRFFAERPEGSVSTLKIQRTQQEDSAVYLCASSSGSGYGYTFGSGTRLTVV.

This rearrangement joins TRBV2 to TRBJ1-5; 7 bases fit TRBD1. Germline V gene lookup returns CDR1 SNHLY and CDR2 FYNNEI. With V trimmed by 10 bases and J by 1 base, 13 bases remained unmatched. CDR3 size: 16 residues. CDR3 protein: CATQQDRTGSNQPQHF. CDR3 sequence (DNA): TGTGCCACCCAACAGGACAGGACGGGAAGCAATCAGCCCCAGCATTTT.